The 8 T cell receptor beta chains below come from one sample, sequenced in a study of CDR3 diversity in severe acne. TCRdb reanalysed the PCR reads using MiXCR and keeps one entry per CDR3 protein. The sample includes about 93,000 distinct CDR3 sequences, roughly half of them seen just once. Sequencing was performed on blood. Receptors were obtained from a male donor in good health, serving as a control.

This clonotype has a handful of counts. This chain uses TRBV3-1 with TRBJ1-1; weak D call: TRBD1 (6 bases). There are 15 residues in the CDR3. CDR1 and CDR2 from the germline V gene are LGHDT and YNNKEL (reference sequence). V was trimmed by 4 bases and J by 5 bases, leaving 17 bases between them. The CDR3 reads CASSLWTEGGTEAFF. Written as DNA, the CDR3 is TGTGCCAGCAGCCTCTGGACAGAAGGGGGAACTGAAGCTTTCTTT.

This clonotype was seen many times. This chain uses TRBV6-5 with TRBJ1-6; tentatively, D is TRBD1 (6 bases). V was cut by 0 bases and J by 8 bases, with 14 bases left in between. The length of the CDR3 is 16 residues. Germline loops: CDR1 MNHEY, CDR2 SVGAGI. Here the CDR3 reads CASSYSKGTRYSPLHF. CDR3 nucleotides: TGTGCCAGCAGTTACTCGAAGGGGACACGTTATTCACCCCTCCACTTT.

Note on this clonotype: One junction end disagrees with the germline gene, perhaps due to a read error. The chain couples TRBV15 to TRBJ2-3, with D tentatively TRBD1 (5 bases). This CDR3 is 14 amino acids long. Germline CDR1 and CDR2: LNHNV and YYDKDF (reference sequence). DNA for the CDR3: TGTGCCACCAGCGGTAGGGGTAGCACAGATACGCAGTGTTTT. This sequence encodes CATSGRGSTDTQCF.

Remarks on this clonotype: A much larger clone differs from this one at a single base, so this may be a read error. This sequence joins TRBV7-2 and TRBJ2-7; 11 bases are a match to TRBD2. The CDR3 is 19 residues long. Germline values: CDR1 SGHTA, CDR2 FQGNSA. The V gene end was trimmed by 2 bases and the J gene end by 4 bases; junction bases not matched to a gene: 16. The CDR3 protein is CASSLTVPFTSGSGYEQYF. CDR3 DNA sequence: TGTGCCAGCAGCTTAACCGTCCCCTTCACTAGCGGGAGTGGGTACGAGCAGTACTTC.

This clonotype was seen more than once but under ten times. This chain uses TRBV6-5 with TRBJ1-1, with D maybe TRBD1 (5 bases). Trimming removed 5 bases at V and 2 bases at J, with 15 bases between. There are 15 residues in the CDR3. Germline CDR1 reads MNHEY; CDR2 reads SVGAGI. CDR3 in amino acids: CASSEIGGVNTEAFF. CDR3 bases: TGTGCCAGCAGTGAAATTGGGGGTGTTAACACTGAAGCTTTCTTT.

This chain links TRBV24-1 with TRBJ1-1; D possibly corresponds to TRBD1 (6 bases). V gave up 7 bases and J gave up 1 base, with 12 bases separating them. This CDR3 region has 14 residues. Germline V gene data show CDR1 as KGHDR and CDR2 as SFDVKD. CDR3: CATRGTSGNTEAFF. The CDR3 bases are TGTGCCACCAGAGGGACATCGGGGAACACTGAAGCTTTCTTT.

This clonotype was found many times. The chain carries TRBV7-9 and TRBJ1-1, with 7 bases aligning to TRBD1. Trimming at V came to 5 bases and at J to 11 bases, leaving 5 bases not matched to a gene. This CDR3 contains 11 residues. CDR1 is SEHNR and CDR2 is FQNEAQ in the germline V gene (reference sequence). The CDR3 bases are TGTGCCAGCAGCATACAGGGGAGGGCTTTCTTT. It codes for CASSIQGRAFF. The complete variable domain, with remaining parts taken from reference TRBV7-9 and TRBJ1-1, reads DTGVSQNPRHKITKRGQNVTFRCDPISEHNRLYWYRQTLGQGPEFLTYFQNEAQLEKSRLLSDRFSAERPKGSFSTLEIQRTEQGDSAMYLCASSIQGRAFFGQGTRLTVV.

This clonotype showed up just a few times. The CDR3 DNA reads as TGTGCCAGTGGAGGTGGGGAGCTGTTTTTT. Translating it yields CASGGGELFF. This rearrangement joins TRBV19 to TRBJ2-2; tentatively, D is TRBD2 (5 bases). Germline V lookup: CDR1 LNHDA, CDR2 SQIVND (reference sequence). This CDR3 comprises 10 residues. The V end was cut by 8 bases, the J end by 8 bases, with 6 bases between.